One sample yielded the 16 T cell receptor beta chains listed below, sequenced in a study of CD8 T cells in Susac syndrome (dated by TCRdb to about 2019). Libraries were constructed by the immunoSEQ multiplex PCR assay. RNA was extracted with the RNeasy kit and roughly 0.45 to 1 ug was reverse transcribed using random hexamers. The public reads were quality trimmed at Q25 with fastp and then assembled into clones with MiXCR by TCRdb, keeping productive beta chains. Duplicate CDR3 protein sequences are folded into a single record with the most common DNA and genes. The sample yields 70,000 or so distinct CDR3 sequences; roughly 94% were counted once. The ten largest clonotypes hold roughly 0.24% of the sample. Material for sequencing was CD8+ T cells from PBMCs. The receptors were sampled from a human donor in good health.

The V gene is TRBV29-1, the J gene TRBJ2-2; 15 nucleotides align to TRBD2. Germline CDR1 and CDR2: SQVTM and ANQGSEA. The CDR3 loop spans 15 amino acids. With V trimmed by 6 bases and J by 7 bases, 6 bases remained unmatched. CDR3 sequence: CSVWTSGGDGGELFF. The CDR3, as DNA: TGCAGCGTCTGGACTAGCGGGGGGGACGGCGGGGAGCTGTTTTTT.

V usage is TRBV7-9 and J usage is TRBJ2-7, with 9 nucleotides matching TRBD1. Germline CDR1 and CDR2: SEHNR and FQNEAQ (reference sequence). V was pared by 5 bases and J by 3 bases, with 5 bases of the junction left unmatched. CDR3 length: 14 amino acids. The CDR3 bases are TGTGCCAGCAGCCCATCGGGACAGGGCTACGAGCAGTACGTC. This codes for CASSPSGQGYEQYV.

This chain joins TRBV7-8 and TRBJ1-5, with 9 bases fitting TRBD1. V lost 4 bases to trimming and J lost 5 bases; unmatched junction nucleotides: 6. Germline V CDR1 and CDR2: SGHVS, FQNEAQ. The CDR3 sequence is 15 residues long. The CDR3 DNA reads as TGTGCCAGCAGCTCACGGCGACAGGGGGATCAGCCCCAGCATTTT. Its translation is CASSSRRQGDQPQHF.

This chain uses TRBV2 with TRBJ1-2; D may be TRBD1 (6 bases). The germline V and J ends were trimmed by 1 base and 5 bases, with 8 bases remaining between them. Germline CDR1 is SNHLY and CDR2 is FYNNEI. The CDR3 is made up of 13 amino acids. The CDR3 reads CASSEGQGYGYTF. For the CDR3, the DNA is TGTGCCAGCAGTGAAGGGCAGGGGTATGGCTACACCTTC.

This clonotype was recorded once. The chain recombines TRBV27 with TRBJ1-5; D not resolved. This CDR3 contains 13 residues. The germline V gene encodes CDR1 MNHEY and CDR2 SMNVEV (reference sequence). V lost 4 bases and J 7 bases, leaving 11 bases between the germline ends. CDR3 DNA: TGTGCCAGCAGTTCGTTGAAATCCCAGCCCCAGCATTTT. Its translation: CASSSLKSQPQHF.

This sequence joins TRBV9 and TRBJ2-3; 8 bases fit TRBD1. The germline V gene has CDR1 SGDLS and CDR2 YYNGEE. The J segment lost 3 bases and the V segment lost 7 bases, leaving 7 bases of the junction unmatched. This CDR3 has 14 amino acids. As DNA, the CDR3 is TGTGCCAGCCGGACAGGGCTTGGTACAGATACGCAGTATTTT. Its translation is CASRTGLGTDTQYF.

This chain joins TRBV12-3 or TRBV12-4 and TRBJ2-1; 7 bases map to TRBD2. This CDR3 comprises 15 residues. V trimming: 4 bases; J trimming: 9 bases; junction bases outside the gene matches: 12. In nucleotides, the CDR3 is TGTGCCAGCAGTTCCTCCGGGGGGTTCTCGGGTGAGCAGTTCTTC. As protein: CASSSSGGFSGEQFF.

The chain joins TRBV7-9 to TRBJ1-2, with a tentative D call TRBD1 (5 bases). Germline V gene data show CDR1 as SEHNR and CDR2 as FQNEAQ (reference sequence). This CDR3 is built from 14 residues. V shed 5 bases and J shed 4 bases, with 14 bases lying between them. The CDR3 DNA follows: TGTGCCAGCAGCCCAGGGACGGATTTCTATGGCTACACCTTC. As protein: CASSPGTDFYGYTF.

This clonotype was seen a handful of times. V and J are TRBV4-2 and TRBJ2-1; 8 positions agree with TRBD2. Trimming at V came to 1 base and at J to 8 bases, leaving 4 bases not matched to a gene. The CDR3 loop spans 14 amino acids. The V gene's germline CDR1 is LGHNA and CDR2 YNFKEQ. The DNA of the CDR3 is TGTGCCAGCAGCCAAGCGGGGGGGCCGGATGAGCAGTTCTTC. Protein sequence: CASSQAGGPDEQFF.

The rearrangement links TRBV7-9 to TRBJ1-1; D gene unclear. Between the trimmed V and J ends, which lost 0 bases and 3 bases, there was a span of 2 bases. The CDR3 has 12 amino acids. Germline V CDR1 and CDR2: SEHNR, FQNEAQ (reference sequence). In nucleotides, the CDR3 is TGTGCCAGCAGCTTAGCCTACACTGAAGCTTTCTTT. Protein: CASSLAYTEAFF.

The rearrangement joins TRBV7-9 to TRBJ1-2; 9 nucleotides line up with TRBD1. V lost 4 bases, J lost 4 bases, and 10 bases stayed unmatched. This CDR3 has 16 residues. Looked up from germline, CDR1 is SEHNR and CDR2 is FQNEAQ (reference sequence). For the CDR3, the DNA is TGTGCCAGCAGCTCATCCGGGACAGGGTGGGCCTATGGCTACACCTTC. Residues: CASSSSGTGWAYGYTF.

The chain recombines TRBV2 with TRBJ2-7; D gene uncertain. V lost 3 bases, J lost 0 bases, and 6 bases lay in between. The CDR3 contains 13 residues. Germline assignment: CDR1 SNHLY and CDR2 FYNNEI. The DNA of the CDR3 is TGTGCCAGCAGTGACAGCAGCTCCTACGAGCAGTACTTC. Translating it yields CASSDSSSYEQYF.

The chain has TRBV7-3 and TRBJ2-7; no firm D call. The V gene lost 3 bases and the J gene lost 1 base, with 13 bases spanning the gap. The CDR3 is 15 residues long. Germline CDR1 reads SGHTA; CDR2 reads FQGTGA. CDR3 sequence: CASSLEKGPSYEQYF. CDR3 coding DNA: TGTGCCAGCAGCTTGGAAAAGGGTCCTTCCTACGAGCAGTACTTC.

The chain carries TRBV30 and TRBJ1-1, with D hard to call. Germline CDR1 and CDR2: GTSNPN and SVGIG (reference sequence). The CDR3 is made up of 13 amino acids. V gave up 7 bases and J gave up 5 bases, with 17 bases separating them. Here the CDR3 DNA reads TGTGCCTACGCTGACATGCTGGGGACTGAAGCTTTCTTT. Its protein product is CAYADMLGTEAFF.

The chain couples TRBV13 to TRBJ1-2; 7 bases are shared with TRBD1. This CDR3 is 14 amino acids long. The germline CDR1 and CDR2 sequences are PRHDT and FYEKMQ (reference sequence). V lost 5 bases, J lost 5 bases, and 8 bases stayed unmatched. The chain's CDR3 is CASSIRQGRYGYTF. CDR3 DNA sequence: TGTGCCAGCAGCATCCGACAGGGAAGGTATGGCTACACCTTC.

The V and J genes are TRBV28 and TRBJ2-3; D tentatively fits TRBD1 or TRBD2 (7 bases each). The V gene's germline CDR1 is MDHEN and CDR2 SYDVKM. This CDR3 has 15 amino acids. The V end was cut by 6 bases, the J end by 3 bases, with 16 bases between. CDR3 DNA sequence: TGTGCCAGCAGACCAGACAGGGAGGGGACAGATACGCAGTATTTT. Protein: CASRPDREGTDTQYF.